The text below deals with one TCR beta chain. With 1 base removed from V and 8 bases from J, the gap between germline ends came to 17 bases. The CDR3 runs 15 residues. From germline, CDR1 is MDHEN and CDR2 SYDVKM. The data were obtained in a study of T cell responses to AZD1222 COVID-19 vaccine. The assay was immunoSEQ multiplex PCR, and TCRdb's table has in-frame clones only and misses some. The sample holds 100,000 to 150,000 clones, over 80% seen once. This material consisted of peripheral blood, taken on day 0 of AZD1222 vaccination. The sequence was obtained from an adult in good health. The V and J genes are TRBV28 and TRBJ1-2; D ambiguous. CDR3 loop: CASSLSAGPTWGYTF. The CDR3 nucleotides read TGTGCCAGCAGTTTATCGGCAGGCCCAACTTGGGGCTACACCTTC.